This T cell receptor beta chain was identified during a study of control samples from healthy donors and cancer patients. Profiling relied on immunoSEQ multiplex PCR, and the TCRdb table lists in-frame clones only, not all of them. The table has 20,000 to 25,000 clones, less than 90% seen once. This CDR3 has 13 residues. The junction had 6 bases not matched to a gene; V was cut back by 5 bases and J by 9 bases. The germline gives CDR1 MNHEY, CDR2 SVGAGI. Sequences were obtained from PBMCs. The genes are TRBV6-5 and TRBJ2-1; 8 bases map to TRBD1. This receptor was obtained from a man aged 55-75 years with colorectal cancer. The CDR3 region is CASSLTGDGEQFF. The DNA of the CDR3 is TGTGCCAGCAGTCTGACAGGGGACGGTGAGCAGTTCTTC.